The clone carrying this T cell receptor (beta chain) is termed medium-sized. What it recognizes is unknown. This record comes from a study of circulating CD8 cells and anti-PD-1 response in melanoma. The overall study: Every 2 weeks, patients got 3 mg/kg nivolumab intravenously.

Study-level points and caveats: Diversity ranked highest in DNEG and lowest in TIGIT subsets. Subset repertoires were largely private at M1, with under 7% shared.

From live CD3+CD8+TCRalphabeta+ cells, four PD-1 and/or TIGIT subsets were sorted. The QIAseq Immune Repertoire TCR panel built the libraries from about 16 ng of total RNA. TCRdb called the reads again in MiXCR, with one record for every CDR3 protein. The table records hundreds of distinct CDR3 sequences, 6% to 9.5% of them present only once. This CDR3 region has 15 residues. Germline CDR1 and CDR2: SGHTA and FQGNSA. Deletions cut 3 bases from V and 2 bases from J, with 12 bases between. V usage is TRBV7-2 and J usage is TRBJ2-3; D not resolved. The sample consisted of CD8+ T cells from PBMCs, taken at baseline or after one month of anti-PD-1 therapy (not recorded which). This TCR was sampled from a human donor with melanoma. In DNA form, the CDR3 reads TGTGCCAGCAGCTTGACCCTACTTTTCACAGATACGCAGTATTTT. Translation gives CASSLTLLFTDTQYF.